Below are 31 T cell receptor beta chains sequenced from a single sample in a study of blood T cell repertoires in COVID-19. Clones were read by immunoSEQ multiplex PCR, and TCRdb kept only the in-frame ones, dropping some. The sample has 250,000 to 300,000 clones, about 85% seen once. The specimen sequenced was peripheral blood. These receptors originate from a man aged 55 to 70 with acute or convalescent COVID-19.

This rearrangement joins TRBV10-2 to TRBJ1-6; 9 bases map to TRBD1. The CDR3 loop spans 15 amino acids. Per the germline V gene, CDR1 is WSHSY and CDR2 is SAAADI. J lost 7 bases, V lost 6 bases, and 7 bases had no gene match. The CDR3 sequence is CASRPGQGRNSPLHF. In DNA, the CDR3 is TGCGCCAGCAGACCCGGACAGGGGAGGAATTCACCCCTCCACTTT.

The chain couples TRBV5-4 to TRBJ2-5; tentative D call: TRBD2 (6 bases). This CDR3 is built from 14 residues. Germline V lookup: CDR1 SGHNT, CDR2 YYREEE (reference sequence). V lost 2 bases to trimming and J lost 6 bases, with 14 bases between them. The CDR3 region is CASSFGTAYKTQYF. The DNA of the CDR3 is TGTGCCAGCAGCTTCGGGACTGCCTATAAGACCCAGTACTTC.

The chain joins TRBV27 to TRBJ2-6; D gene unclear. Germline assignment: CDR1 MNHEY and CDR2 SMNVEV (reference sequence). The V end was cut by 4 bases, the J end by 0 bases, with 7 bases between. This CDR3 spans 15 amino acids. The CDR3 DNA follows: TGTGCCAGCAGTTACAGAAGCTCTGGGGCCAACGTCCTGACTTTC. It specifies CASSYRSSGANVLTF.

The CDR3 nucleotides read TGCGCCAGCAGCCAGGGGGTAGCGGGAGGTGTTTCCTACAATGAGCAGTTCTTC. Its translation: CASSQGVAGGVSYNEQFF. The chain carries TRBV4-1 and TRBJ2-1; 10 bases align to TRBD2. Unmatched junction bases numbered 9, after V lost 3 bases and J lost 1 base. The CDR3 is 18 residues long. The germline V gene encodes CDR1 MGHRA and CDR2 YSYEKL.

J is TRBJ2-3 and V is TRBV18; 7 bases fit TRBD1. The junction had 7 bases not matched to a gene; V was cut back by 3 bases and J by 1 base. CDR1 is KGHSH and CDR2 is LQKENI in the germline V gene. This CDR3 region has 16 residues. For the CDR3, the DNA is TGTGCCAGCTCACCGTACGACAGGGTGGGCACAGATACGCAGTATTTT. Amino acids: CASSPYDRVGTDTQYF. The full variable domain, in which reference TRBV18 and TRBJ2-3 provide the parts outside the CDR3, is NAGVMQNPRHLVRRRGQEARLRCSPMKGHSHVYWYRQLPEEGLKFMVYLQKENIIDESGMPKERFSAEFPKEGPSILRIQQVVRGDSAAYFCASSPYDRVGTDTQYFGPGTRLTVL.

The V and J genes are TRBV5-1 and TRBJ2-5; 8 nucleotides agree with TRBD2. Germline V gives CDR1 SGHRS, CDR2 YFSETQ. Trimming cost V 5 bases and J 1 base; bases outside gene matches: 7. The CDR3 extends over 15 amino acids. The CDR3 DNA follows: TGCGCCAGCAGGGGAGCGGGGGTCAGCCAAGAGACCCAGTACTTC. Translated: CASRGAGVSQETQYF.

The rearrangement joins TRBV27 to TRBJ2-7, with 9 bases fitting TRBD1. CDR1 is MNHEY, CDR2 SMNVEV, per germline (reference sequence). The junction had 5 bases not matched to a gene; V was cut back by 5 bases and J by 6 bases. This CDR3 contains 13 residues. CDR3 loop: CASSPGTGLEQYF. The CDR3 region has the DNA TGTGCCAGCAGTCCTGGGACAGGGCTCGAGCAGTACTTC.

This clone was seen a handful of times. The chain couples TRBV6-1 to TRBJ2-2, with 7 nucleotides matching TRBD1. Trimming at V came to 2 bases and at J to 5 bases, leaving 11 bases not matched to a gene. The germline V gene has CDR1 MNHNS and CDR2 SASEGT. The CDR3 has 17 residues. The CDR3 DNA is TGTGCCAGCAGTGAACCTGCCGGGACAGCACTAACCGGGGAGCTGTTTTTT. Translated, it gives CASSEPAGTALTGELFF.

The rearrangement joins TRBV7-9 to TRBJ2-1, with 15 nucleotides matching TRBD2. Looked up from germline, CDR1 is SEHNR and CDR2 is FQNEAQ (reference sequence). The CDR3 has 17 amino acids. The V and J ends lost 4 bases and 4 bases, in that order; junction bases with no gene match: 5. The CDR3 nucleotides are TGTGCCAGCAGCTCGGGACTAGCGGGAGGTTCATACAATGAGCAGTTCTTC. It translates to CASSSGLAGGSYNEQFF.

The DNA of the CDR3 is TGTGCCAGCAACGGACAGGGCGTGGGGTCCTACGAGCAGTACTTC. Protein product: CASNGQGVGSYEQYF. This rearrangement joins TRBV28 to TRBJ2-7, with 8 bases identical to TRBD1. The J segment lost 1 base and the V segment lost 7 bases, leaving 9 bases of the junction unmatched. The CDR3 length is 15 residues. Germline CDR1 reads MDHEN; CDR2 reads SYDVKM.

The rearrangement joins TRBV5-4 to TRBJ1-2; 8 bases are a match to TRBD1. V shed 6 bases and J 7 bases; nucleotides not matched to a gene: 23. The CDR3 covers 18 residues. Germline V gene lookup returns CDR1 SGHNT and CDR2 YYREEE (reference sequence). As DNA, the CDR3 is TGTGCCAGCACCATCCTCGGGGCCACAGGGGGAATCGGCCGTGGCTACACCTTC. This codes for CASTILGATGGIGRGYTF.

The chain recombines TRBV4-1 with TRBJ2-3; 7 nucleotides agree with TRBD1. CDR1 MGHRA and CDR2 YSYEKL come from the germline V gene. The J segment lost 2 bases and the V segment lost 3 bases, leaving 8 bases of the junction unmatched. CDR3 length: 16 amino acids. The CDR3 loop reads CASSQVDRAITDTQYF. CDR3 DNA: TGCGCCAGCAGCCAGGTAGACAGGGCCATCACAGATACGCAGTATTTT.

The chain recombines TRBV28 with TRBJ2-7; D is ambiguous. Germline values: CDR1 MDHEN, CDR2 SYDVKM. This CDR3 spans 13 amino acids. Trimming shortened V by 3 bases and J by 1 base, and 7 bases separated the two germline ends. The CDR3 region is CASSLSLSYEQYF. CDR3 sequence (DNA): TGTGCCAGCAGTTTGTCTCTATCCTACGAGCAGTACTTC.

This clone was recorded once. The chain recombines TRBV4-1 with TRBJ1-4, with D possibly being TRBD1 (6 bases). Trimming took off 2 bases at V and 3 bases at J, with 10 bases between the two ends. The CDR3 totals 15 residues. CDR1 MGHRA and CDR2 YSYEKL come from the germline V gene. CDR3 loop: CASSQFTGSNEKLFF. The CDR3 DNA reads TGCGCCAGCAGCCAATTCACAGGGTCTAATGAAAAACTGTTTTTT.

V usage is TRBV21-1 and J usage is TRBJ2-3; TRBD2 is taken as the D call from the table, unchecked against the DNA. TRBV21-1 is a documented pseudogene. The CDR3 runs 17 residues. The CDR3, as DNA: TGTGCCAGCAGCGCCGACGAGCGGGACTTGAGCACAGATACGCAGTATTTT. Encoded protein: CASSADERDLSTDTQYF.

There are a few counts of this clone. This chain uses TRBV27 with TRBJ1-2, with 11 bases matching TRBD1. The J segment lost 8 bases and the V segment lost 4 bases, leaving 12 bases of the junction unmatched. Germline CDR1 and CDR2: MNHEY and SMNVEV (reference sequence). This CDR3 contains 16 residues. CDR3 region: CASSSPGQGGIRGYTF. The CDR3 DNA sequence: TGTGCCAGCAGTTCCCCGGGACAGGGGGGAATAAGGGGCTACACCTTC.

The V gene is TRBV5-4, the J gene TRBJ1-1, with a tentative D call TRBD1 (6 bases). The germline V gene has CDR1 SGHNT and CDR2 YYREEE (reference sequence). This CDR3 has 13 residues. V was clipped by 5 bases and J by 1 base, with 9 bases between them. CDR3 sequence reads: CASRQQGNTEAFF. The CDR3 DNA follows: TGTGCCAGCAGACAACAGGGGAACACTGAAGCTTTCTTT.

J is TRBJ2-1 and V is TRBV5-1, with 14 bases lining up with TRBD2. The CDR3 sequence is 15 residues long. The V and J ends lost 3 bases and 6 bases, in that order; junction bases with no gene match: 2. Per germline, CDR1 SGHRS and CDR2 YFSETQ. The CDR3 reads CASSSGLAGVNEQFF. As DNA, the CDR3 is TGCGCCAGCAGCTCGGGACTAGCGGGGGTCAATGAGCAGTTCTTC. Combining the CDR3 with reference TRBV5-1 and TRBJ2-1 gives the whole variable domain KAGVTQTPRYLIKTRGQQVTLSCSPISGHRSVSWYQQTPGQGLQFLFEYFSETQRNKGNFPGRFSGRQFSNSRSEMNVSTLELGDSALYLCASSSGLAGVNEQFFGPGTRLTVL.

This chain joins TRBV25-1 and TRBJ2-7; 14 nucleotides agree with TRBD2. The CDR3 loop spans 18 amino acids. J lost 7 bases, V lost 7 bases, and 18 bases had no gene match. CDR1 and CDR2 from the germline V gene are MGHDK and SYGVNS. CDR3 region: CASIPGTSGSLATREQYF. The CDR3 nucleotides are TGTGCCAGCATCCCCGGGACTAGCGGGAGTTTAGCTACTAGGGAGCAGTACTTC.

CDR3 nucleotide sequence: TGTGCTAGTGGTTCGGGCGGGCGCGGAGAGACCCAGTACTTC. It specifies CASGSGGRGETQYF. The chain uses TRBV12-5 and TRBJ2-5; possibly TRBD2 for D (5 bases). Trimming pared 4 bases from V and 4 bases from J, leaving 13 bases between. Germline CDR1 is LGHNT and CDR2 is FRNRAP. CDR3 length equals 14 residues.

The CDR3 DNA sequence: TGTGCCAGCGGGAGTTTAGTCCCCGGGGAGCTGTTTTTT. This encodes CASGSLVPGELFF. The chain carries TRBV27 and TRBJ2-2; TRBD2 might be the D (5 bases). Germline CDR1 and CDR2: MNHEY and SMNVEV (reference sequence). CDR3 length: 13 amino acids. Trimming shortened V by 8 bases and J by 6 bases, and 13 bases separated the two germline ends.

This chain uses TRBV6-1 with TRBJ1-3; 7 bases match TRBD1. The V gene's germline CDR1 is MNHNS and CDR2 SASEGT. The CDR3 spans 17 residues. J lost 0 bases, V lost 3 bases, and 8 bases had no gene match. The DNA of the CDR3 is TGTGCCAGCAGTGATCTTCGGACAGGTCTCTCTGGAAACACCATATATTTT. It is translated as CASSDLRTGLSGNTIYF.

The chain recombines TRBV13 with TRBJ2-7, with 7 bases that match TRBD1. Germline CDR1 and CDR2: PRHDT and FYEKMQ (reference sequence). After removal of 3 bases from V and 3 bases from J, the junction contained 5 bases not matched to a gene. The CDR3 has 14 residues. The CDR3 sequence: CASSFPGQNYEQYF. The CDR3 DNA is TGTGCCAGCAGCTTTCCGGGACAGAACTACGAGCAGTACTTC.

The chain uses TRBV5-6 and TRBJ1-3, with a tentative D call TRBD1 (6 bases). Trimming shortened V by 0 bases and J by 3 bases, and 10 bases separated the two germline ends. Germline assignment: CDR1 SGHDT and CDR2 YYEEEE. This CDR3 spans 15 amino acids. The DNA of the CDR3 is TGTGCCAGCAGCTTGGGCTGGACAGTTGGAAACACCATATATTTT. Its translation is CASSLGWTVGNTIYF.

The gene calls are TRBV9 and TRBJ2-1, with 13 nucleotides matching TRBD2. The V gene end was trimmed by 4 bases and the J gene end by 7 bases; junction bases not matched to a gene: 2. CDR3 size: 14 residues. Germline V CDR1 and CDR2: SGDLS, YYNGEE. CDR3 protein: CASSSGLAGNEQFF. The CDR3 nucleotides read TGTGCCAGCAGCTCGGGACTAGCGGGAAATGAGCAGTTCTTC.

The CDR3 region is CASSQAGDSAQFF. In DNA form, the CDR3 reads TGTGCCAGCAGTCAAGCGGGGGACAGTGCGCAGTTCTTC. The chain couples TRBV7-9 to TRBJ2-1; D possibly corresponds to TRBD2 (8 bases). The CDR3 spans 13 residues. The germline V and J ends were trimmed by 6 bases and 12 bases, with 18 bases remaining between them. Per the germline V gene, CDR1 is SEHNR and CDR2 is FQNEAQ (reference sequence).

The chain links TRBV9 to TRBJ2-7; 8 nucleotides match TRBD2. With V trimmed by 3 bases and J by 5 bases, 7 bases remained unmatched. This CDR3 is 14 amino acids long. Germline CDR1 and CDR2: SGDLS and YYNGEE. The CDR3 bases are TGTGCCAGCAGCGCGACTAGCGCTCCCGACGAGCAGTACTTC. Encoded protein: CASSATSAPDEQYF.

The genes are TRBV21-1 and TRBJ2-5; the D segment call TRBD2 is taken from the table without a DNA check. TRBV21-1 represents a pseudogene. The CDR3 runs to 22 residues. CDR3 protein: CASSKMRAGQTGTSGLQETQYF. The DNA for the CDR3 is TGTGCCAGCAGCAAGATGCGGGCAGGGCAGACCGGGACTAGCGGCCTTCAAGAGACCCAGTACTTC.

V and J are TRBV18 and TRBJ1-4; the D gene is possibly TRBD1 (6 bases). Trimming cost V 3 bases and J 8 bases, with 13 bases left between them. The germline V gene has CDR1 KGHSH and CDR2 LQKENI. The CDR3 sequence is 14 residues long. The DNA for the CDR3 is TGTGCCAGCTCACCGGGGGCAGGCCGGGAAAAACTGTTTTTT. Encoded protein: CASSPGAGREKLFF.

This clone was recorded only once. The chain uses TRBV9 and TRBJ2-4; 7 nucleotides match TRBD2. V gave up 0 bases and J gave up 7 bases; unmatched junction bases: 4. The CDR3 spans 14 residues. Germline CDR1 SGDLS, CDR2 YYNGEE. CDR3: CASSVGGEGNIQYF. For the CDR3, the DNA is TGTGCCAGCAGCGTAGGAGGGGAGGGGAACATTCAGTACTTC. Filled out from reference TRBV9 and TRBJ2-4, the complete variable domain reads DSGVTQTPKHLITATGQRVTLRCSPRSGDLSVYWYQQSLDQGLQFLIQYYNGEERAKGNILERFSAQQFPDLHSELNLSSLELGDSALYFCASSVGGEGNIQYFGAGTRLSVL.

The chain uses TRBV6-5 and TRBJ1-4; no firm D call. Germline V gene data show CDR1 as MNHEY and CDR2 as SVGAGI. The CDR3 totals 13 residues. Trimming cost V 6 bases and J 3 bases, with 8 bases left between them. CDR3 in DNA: TGTGCCAGCAGATTCGAGGCTAATGAAAAACTGTTTTTT. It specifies CASRFEANEKLFF.